This TCR beta chain was profiled in a study of lymphopenia after photon versus proton radiotherapy. General study results and limits: Larger post-nadir TCR diversity loss correlated inversely with survival in deceased patients. Post-nadir diversity loss with photons came from oligoclonal expansion, particularly CD8+ Temra cells. Relative stability marked proton patients; photon patients lost diversity and naive cells.

Germline V gene data show CDR1 as LGHNA and CDR2 as YNFKEQ. V lost 0 bases to trimming and J lost 9 bases, with 21 bases between them. The CDR3 loop spans 17 amino acids. Concerning this clone itself: Its antigen is as yet unknown.

Clones were read by immunoSEQ multiplex PCR, and TCRdb kept only the in-frame ones, dropping some. There are tens of thousands of clones in the sample; about 83% occur only once, and less than 35% lies in the top ten. The source is a man aged 50 to 59 with gastric cancer. Here the sequenced sample was peripheral blood, taken from a patient treated with photon-based radiotherapy. The rearrangement uses TRBV4-2 and TRBJ1-5, with a tentative D call TRBD1 (6 bases). The CDR3 DNA is TGTGCCAGCAGCCAAGATCAGGCAGGGGCCGAACCACGGCCCCAGCATTTT. This gives the protein CASSQDQAGAEPRPQHF.